Listed below are T cell receptor beta chains from one sample, sequenced in a study of patients and donors after allogeneic stem cell transplantation. MiXCR, run by TCRdb on the RT-PCR reads, gives a single entry per CDR3 protein. The sample shows about 87,000 distinct CDR3 sequences, less than 5% of them seen only once. Sequencing was performed on blood, either unsorted or a sorted T cell fraction (not recorded which). Every receptor here comes from a human donor who was either an allogeneic HSCT recipient or a stem cell or donor lymphocyte infusion donor (not recorded which). It is not recorded whose cells these are; they may come from a transplant donor. Both conserved end residues are part of each CDR3. Fields, in order: clone size, J gene, V gene, D gene, CDR3 protein, CDR3 DNA. A D gene is named only where the DNA matches it firmly. Size is stated for part of the rows, as once, few or many counts, or as a class when the clone is expanded.

>-|TRBJ1-2|TRBV25-1|TRBD1
CASRGISGQGYGYTF
TGTGCCAGCAGGGGAATATCGGGACAGGGGTATGGCTACACCTTC
>many|TRBJ2-3|TRBV4-2|TRBD2
CASSLGLAGPWSLTDTQYF
TGTGCCAGCAGCCTGGGACTAGCGGGGCCATGGTCCCTCACAGATACGCAGTATTTT
>many|TRBJ2-1|TRBV2|-
CASSSNSYNEQFF
TGTGCCAGCAGCTCCAACAGTTACAATGAGCAGTTCTTC
>many|TRBJ1-2|TRBV20-1|-
CSAIRVFYGYTF
TGCAGTGCTATTCGGGTATTCTATGGCTACACCTTC
>-|TRBJ2-7|TRBV18|-
CASSPGRVSYEQYF
TGTGCCAGCTCACCAGGCAGGGTCTCCTACGAGCAGTACTTC
>many|TRBJ1-3|TRBV7-9|-
CASSPLGYTFSGNTIYF
TGTGCCAGCAGCCCTCTGGGCTATACTTTCTCTGGAAACACCATATATTTT
>-|TRBJ2-7|TRBV18|TRBD1
CASQEWDRGEQYF
TGTGCCAGCCAAGAATGGGACAGGGGCGAGCAGTACTTC
>many|TRBJ2-1|TRBV12-3/TRBV12-4|-
CASSERYEQFF
TGTGCCAGCAGTGAACGGTATGAGCAGTTCTTC
>-|TRBJ1-1|TRBV19|TRBD1
CASSPGGWTGRNTEAFF
TGTGCCAGTAGTCCGGGGGGGTGGACAGGGCGGAACACTGAAGCTTTCTTT
>many|TRBJ2-7|TRBV9|-
CASSLNSVQNGEQYF
TGTGCCAGCAGCTTAAACTCAGTCCAAAACGGTGAGCAGTACTTC
>many|TRBJ2-1|TRBV20-1|TRBD2
CSANLGWGSGRGHNEQFF
TGCAGTGCTAACCTGGGATGGGGTAGCGGGAGGGGTCACAATGAGCAGTTCTTC
>many|TRBJ1-3|TRBV20-1|TRBD1
CSATPGTAGNTIYF
TGCAGTGCCACCCCTGGGACAGCGGGAAACACCATATATTTT
>many|TRBJ2-3|TRBV6-4|TRBD1
CASSGTGGTDTQYF
TGTGCCAGCAGTGGGACAGGGGGCACAGATACGCAGTATTTT
>-|TRBJ1-2|TRBV28|-
CASRISKDGYTF
TGTGCCAGCAGAATTTCCAAGGATGGCTACACCTTC
>many|TRBJ2-3|TRBV5-6|-
CASRLTGTSTDTQYF
TGTGCCAGCAGGCTGACAGGTACTAGCACAGATACGCAGTATTTT
>many|TRBJ1-2|TRBV11-2|-
CASSSAFNYGYTF
TGTGCCAGCAGCTCGGCCTTTAACTATGGCTACACCTTC
>-|TRBJ2-1|TRBV5-6|TRBD1
CASSSMGRGYNEQFF
TGTGCCAGCAGCTCCATGGGCAGGGGGTACAATGAGCAGTTCTTC
>few|TRBJ2-5|TRBV18|-
CASSPALQETQYF
TGTGCCAGCTCACCCGCCCTCCAAGAGACCCAGTACTTC